Each of the 31 T cell receptor beta chains below was sequenced from the same sample in a study of neurological immune-mediated disorders. TCRdb redid the calling of the 5' RACE reads with MiXCR, one entry per CDR3 protein. The table lists roughly 100,000 distinct CDR3 sequences, approximately 3.5% of them singletons. Sequenced: PBMCs. These receptor sequences come from a woman aged 50 to 60 with multiple sclerosis.

This clonotype was recorded at least ten times. The V gene is TRBV10-3, the J gene TRBJ1-5; D possibly corresponds to TRBD1 (5 bases). Germline CDR1 is ENHRY and CDR2 is SYGVKD. There are 14 residues in the CDR3. V lost 3 bases to trimming and J lost 1 base, with 7 bases between them. The CDR3 bases are TGTGCCATCAGTGAAGGGGCGAGCAATCAGCCCCAGCATTTT. Translation: CAISEGASNQPQHF.

This clonotype was seen many times. This chain joins TRBV6-5 and TRBJ1-5; TRBD1 aligns across 8 bases. Germline V lookup: CDR1 MNHEY, CDR2 SVGAGI. The CDR3 spans 15 residues. Germline trimming cut 6 bases from V and 6 bases from J; bases unmatched to any gene: 10. The CDR3 here is CASRSGQGSAQPQHF. DNA of the CDR3: TGTGCCAGCAGATCCGGACAGGGATCCGCTCAGCCCCAGCATTTT.

There are many counts of this clonotype. This chain connects TRBV20-1 to TRBJ2-7, with TRBD2 identical over 8 bases. Germline V lookup: CDR1 DFQATT, CDR2 SNEGSKA (reference sequence). Trimming cost V 6 bases and J 2 bases; bases outside gene matches: 18. The CDR3 is 17 amino acids. CDR3 nucleotide sequence: TGCAGTGCGTTCGGGAGGGGGGGTTCGGTTCGCGCCTACGAGCAGTACTTC. It translates to CSAFGRGGSVRAYEQYF.

This clonotype was counted many times. This chain connects TRBV5-1 to TRBJ2-7; 8 bases agree with TRBD2. Trimming took 4 bases from V and 3 from J; bases not matched to a gene: 6. Germline V gene lookup returns CDR1 SGHRS and CDR2 YFSETQ. The CDR3 covers 14 residues. CDR3 protein: CASSPGGGDYEQYF. The DNA of the CDR3 is TGCGCCAGCAGCCCCGGGGGGGGGGACTACGAGCAGTACTTC.

This clonotype was seen at least ten times. The chain uses TRBV5-1 and TRBJ2-3; 10 nucleotides agree with TRBD2. The CDR3 contains 15 residues. CDR1 SGHRS and CDR2 YFSETQ come from the germline V gene. V dropped 4 bases and J dropped 3; count of bases not matched to a gene: 5. CDR3 nucleotides: TGCGCCAGCAGCATCGGACTAGCGGAAACAGATACGCAGTATTTT. The encoded protein is CASSIGLAETDTQYF.

The sample holds many counts of this clonotype. This chain connects TRBV12-3 or TRBV12-4 to TRBJ1-2; TRBD1 agrees at 8 bases. With V trimmed by 4 bases and J by 8 bases, 12 bases remained unmatched. The CDR3 has 15 amino acids. The CDR3 DNA follows: TGTGCCAGCAGTTACCAATCCGGGACAGGTAGCGGCTACACCTTC. Translated, it gives CASSYQSGTGSGYTF.

This clonotype has a count of ten or more. This chain links TRBV7-2 with TRBJ1-5; tentatively, D is TRBD1 (6 bases). Germline V gene data show CDR1 as SGHTA and CDR2 as FQGNSA. The ends were cut back, 4 bases at V and 7 bases at J, with 20 bases in the middle. This CDR3 contains 16 residues. The CDR3 sequence is CASSSLSGTYPQPQHF. The CDR3 region has the DNA TGTGCCAGCAGCTCCCTCTCCGGGACATACCCACAGCCCCAGCATTTT.

This clonotype was counted at least ten times. This sequence joins TRBV5-1 and TRBJ2-7, with TRBD2 matching over 7 bases. CDR3 length: 15 residues. CDR1 is SGHRS and CDR2 is YFSETQ in the germline V gene. The trim removed 0 bases at V and 2 bases at J, leaving 5 bases unmatched. In DNA, the CDR3 is TGCGCCAGCAGCTTGGGGGGGGGTCTCGCCTACGAGCAGTACTTC. It specifies CASSLGGGLAYEQYF.

This clonotype was counted at least ten times. This chain links TRBV6-5 with TRBJ2-7; D not resolved. In germline, CDR1 is MNHEY, CDR2 SVGAGI. This CDR3 has 11 amino acids. V lost 7 bases and J lost 5, with 9 bases in between. The CDR3 coding sequence is TGTGCCAGCATAGGCAAGAACGAGCAGTACTTC. This encodes CASIGKNEQYF.

There are many counts of this clonotype. The genes are TRBV11-2 and TRBJ2-7; weak D call: TRBD1 (6 bases). V was pared by 2 bases and J by 1 base, with 12 bases between. The germline V gene has CDR1 SGHAT and CDR2 FQNNGV. The CDR3 contains 15 residues. CDR3 nucleotide sequence: TGTGCCAGCAGCTTATCAGGGGATGGATCCTACGAGCAGTACTTC. Its protein product is CASSLSGDGSYEQYF. The variable domain in full, completed from reference TRBV11-2 and TRBJ2-7, reads EAGVAQSPRYKIIEKRQSVAFWCNPISGHATLYWYQQILGQGPKLLIQFQNNGVVDDSQLPKDRFSAERLKGVDSTLKIQPAKLEDSAVYLCASSLSGDGSYEQYFGPGTRLTVT.

This clonotype was detected many times. The V and J genes are TRBV29-1 and TRBJ1-2; D not certain. The CDR3 has 15 residues. The V and J ends lost 2 bases and 4 bases respectively, with 17 bases between them. CDR1 and CDR2 from the germline V gene are SQVTM and ANQGSEA. CDR3 DNA sequence: TGCAGCGTTGAACAACCCTCTCCGCTGCGCTATGGCTACACCTTC. Translation: CSVEQPSPLRYGYTF.

This clonotype came up many times. This chain connects TRBV7-3 to TRBJ1-1; tentatively, D is TRBD1 (5 bases). The V gene's germline CDR1 is SGHTA and CDR2 FQGTGA. V lost 10 bases, J lost 0 bases, and 12 bases lay in between. This CDR3 spans 13 amino acids. CDR3 nucleotide sequence: TGTGCCACCCGGCAGGGTTTGAACACTGAAGCTTTCTTT. It translates to CATRQGLNTEAFF.

Many counts were recorded for this clonotype. This rearrangement joins TRBV7-2 to TRBJ2-3; D is possibly TRBD2 (6 bases). V shed 7 bases and J shed 10 bases, with 24 bases lying between them. Germline loops: CDR1 SGHTA, CDR2 FQGNSA. This CDR3 has 15 residues. Here the CDR3 DNA reads TGTGCCAGCACCTTGGCGGGGACCCGGGTGAGTGCGCAGTATTTT. The encoded protein is CASTLAGTRVSAQYF.

This clonotype showed up just a few times. This may be a read error, as it is one base from a much larger clone. This chain joins TRBV12-3 or TRBV12-4 and TRBJ1-1, with D possibly being TRBD1 (5 bases). V lost 6 bases to trimming and J lost 3 bases, with 14 bases between them. The CDR3 has 14 residues. As DNA, the CDR3 is TGTGCCAGCAGCAAGGGGACGGGAGACACTGAAGCTTTCTTT. It translates to CASSKGTGDTEAFF.

Many counts were recorded for this clonotype. The V gene is TRBV15, the J gene TRBJ1-1; D possibly corresponds to TRBD1 (5 bases). Trimming removed 5 bases from V and 6 bases from J, with 16 bases in between. The CDR3 is 14 residues long. Germline CDR1 and CDR2: LNHNV and YYDKDF (reference sequence). CDR3: CATSEGLFSAEAFF. The CDR3 coding sequence is TGTGCCACCAGCGAGGGACTTTTTAGCGCTGAAGCTTTCTTT.

This clonotype was recorded many times. The chain uses TRBV12-3 or TRBV12-4 and TRBJ2-4; the D call may be TRBD1 or TRBD2 (6 bases each). The CDR3 has 15 residues. V gave up 0 bases and J gave up 4 bases, with 10 bases separating them. The CDR3 sequence: CASSLAGGRKNIQYF. In DNA, the CDR3 is TGTGCCAGCAGTTTAGCGGGGGGCCGAAAAAACATTCAGTACTTC.

Comment on this clonotype: Being one base from a much bigger clone, this may be a read error. The chain couples TRBV7-2 to TRBJ1-2; D might be TRBD1 (6 bases). V lost 6 bases, J lost 1 base, and 15 bases lay in between. There are 15 residues in the CDR3. From germline, CDR1 is SGHTA and CDR2 FQGNSA. The CDR3 sequence is CASRYDQGSNYGYTF. The CDR3 nucleotides are TGTGCCAGCAGATATGACCAGGGGAGTAACTATGGCTACACCTTC.

Many counts were recorded for this clonotype. This chain connects TRBV6-5 to TRBJ2-1; 9 bases match TRBD2. This CDR3 is built from 13 residues. V lost 8 bases and J lost 5; bases outside the gene matches: 4. Germline values: CDR1 MNHEY, CDR2 SVGAGI. CDR3 region: CASGTSKNNEQFF. The CDR3 DNA reads as TGTGCCAGCGGGACTAGCAAGAACAATGAGCAGTTCTTC.

This clonotype has at least ten counts. The V call is TRBV7-2, the J call TRBJ1-4; 7 nucleotides align to TRBD1. Per germline, CDR1 SGHTA and CDR2 FQGNSA. The CDR3 covers 14 residues. The trim removed 5 bases at V and 3 bases at J, leaving 3 bases unmatched. The CDR3 loop is CASSQGGSNEKLFF. The CDR3, as DNA: TGTGCCAGCAGCCAGGGGGGGTCTAATGAAAAACTGTTTTTT.

The table lists this clonotype with many counts. This chain connects TRBV5-1 to TRBJ2-7; no definite D call. CDR3 length: 13 amino acids. Looked up from germline, CDR1 is SGHRS and CDR2 is YFSETQ. Trimming pared 0 bases from V and 5 bases from J, leaving 9 bases between. The CDR3 region is CASSLARINEQYF. In DNA form, the CDR3 reads TGCGCCAGCAGCTTGGCCAGGATCAACGAGCAGTACTTC.

V usage is TRBV10-3 and J usage is TRBJ2-3; 13 nucleotides agree with TRBD2. This CDR3 spans 15 amino acids. The germline CDR1 and CDR2 sequences are ENHRY and SYGVKD. The V segment lost 6 bases and the J segment 4 bases; nucleotides outside the gene matches: 4. Written as DNA, the CDR3 is TGTGCCATCAGCGGGACTAGCGGGGAGTCAGATACGCAGTATTTT. Encoded protein: CAISGTSGESDTQYF.

This clonotype was seen at least ten times. The chain combines TRBV6-6 with TRBJ2-1; 13 positions agree with TRBD2. Trimming took 0 bases from V and 10 from J; bases not matched to a gene: 12. The CDR3 is 18 amino acids. Germline V gives CDR1 MNHNY, CDR2 SVGAGI (reference sequence). The CDR3 is CASSYSRLTSGGANEQFF. In DNA form, the CDR3 reads TGTGCCAGCAGTTACTCGAGGCTTACTAGCGGGGGGGCCAACGAGCAGTTCTTC.

This clonotype was detected ten times or more. This chain uses TRBV5-6 with TRBJ1-4; 10 nucleotides align to TRBD1. This CDR3 is built from 15 residues. J lost 6 bases, V lost 4 bases, and 6 bases had no gene match. The germline V gene has CDR1 SGHDT and CDR2 YYEEEE. The CDR3: CASSRRTGGHEKLFF. The CDR3 DNA is TGTGCCAGCAGCCGAAGGACAGGGGGTCATGAAAAACTGTTTTTT. Full variable domain (outside the CDR3, taken from reference TRBV5-6 and TRBJ1-4): DAGVTQSPTHLIKTRGQQVTLRCSPKSGHDTVSWYQQALGQGPQFIFQYYEEEERQRGNFPDRFSGHQFPNYSSELNVNALLLGDSALYLCASSRRTGGHEKLFFGSGTQLSVL.

This clonotype showed up many times. The J gene is TRBJ2-6, the V gene TRBV27; D remains unclear. The CDR3 runs to 13 residues. V lost 8 bases and J 8 bases, leaving 13 bases between the germline ends. Germline CDR1 reads MNHEY; CDR2 reads SMNVEV (reference sequence). The CDR3 DNA sequence: TGTGCCAGCTCCTTCTTGGGGACCAACGTCCTGACTTTC. This encodes CASSFLGTNVLTF.

In this sample, this clonotype turned up many times. The rearrangement links TRBV4-1 to TRBJ1-6; D not resolved. This CDR3 spans 16 amino acids. Trimming removed 6 bases from V and 8 bases from J, with 20 bases in between. Germline V gene data show CDR1 as MGHRA and CDR2 as YSYEKL. The CDR3 DNA sequence: TGCGCCAGCAGTCGGACTGAGACCGAAACCGATTCACCCCTCCACTTT. Protein sequence: CASSRTETETDSPLHF.

This clonotype showed up many times. The chain uses TRBV20-1 and TRBJ2-3; a possible D gene is TRBD2 (5 bases). The CDR3 runs to 17 residues. V was clipped by 6 bases and J by 0 bases, with 22 bases between them. Germline CDR1 is DFQATT and CDR2 is SNEGSKA (reference sequence). The CDR3 DNA reads TGCAGTGCCCCAATGGGAAGCGGACGCTATAGCACAGATACGCAGTATTTT. Residues: CSAPMGSGRYSTDTQYF.

This clonotype was seen repeatedly, ten times or more. The chain has TRBV20-1 and TRBJ2-7; D is possibly TRBD1 (6 bases). In germline, CDR1 is DFQATT, CDR2 SNEGSKA (reference sequence). Trimming left V 4 bases short and J 0 bases short, with 13 bases between. This CDR3 region has 14 residues. This CDR3 reads CSAIRTASSYEQYF. In DNA form, the CDR3 reads TGCAGTGCTATTCGGACAGCGAGCTCCTACGAGCAGTACTTC.

This clonotype was seen repeatedly, ten times or more. The rearrangement uses TRBV9 and TRBJ2-6; maybe TRBD1 (7 bases). V lost 6 bases and J lost 4, with 17 bases in between. Germline lookup yields CDR1 SGDLS and CDR2 YYNGEE. This CDR3 is built from 16 residues. The CDR3: CASTLGGQLGANVLTF. CDR3 in DNA: TGTGCCAGCACCCTGGGGGGACAGTTAGGGGCCAACGTCCTGACTTTC.

This clonotype was detected ten times or more. The V call is TRBV28, the J call TRBJ1-1; D unresolved. Between the trimmed V and J ends, which lost 2 bases and 5 bases, there was a span of 18 bases. This CDR3 is 16 amino acids long. Germline CDR1 MDHEN, CDR2 SYDVKM. DNA of the CDR3: TGTGCCAGCAGTTTAGTAGCTTATAGGCTGGGGACTGAAGCTTTCTTT. Amino acids: CASSLVAYRLGTEAFF.

This clonotype was seen ten or more times. The chain uses TRBV12-3 or TRBV12-4 and TRBJ2-3; D perhaps matches TRBD2 (6 bases). V lost 5 bases and J 1 base, leaving 10 bases between the germline ends. The CDR3 length is 14 residues. The CDR3 region is CASSRASGTDTQYF. CDR3 nucleotides: TGTGCCAGCAGTCGTGCTAGCGGCACAGATACGCAGTATTTT.

This clonotype was recorded many times. This chain uses TRBV25-1 with TRBJ1-1; 7 nucleotides match TRBD1. Trimming removed 2 bases from V and 3 bases from J; junction bases left unmatched: 9. The CDR3 has 16 residues. Germline V gene sequence: CDR1 MGHDK, CDR2 SYGVNS. The CDR3 protein is CASSEGYRGRDTEAFF. CDR3 bases: TGTGCCAGCAGTGAAGGATACAGGGGTAGGGACACTGAAGCTTTCTTT. Complete variable domain (other parts from reference TRBV25-1 and TRBJ1-1): EADIYQTPRYLVIGTGKKITLECSQTMGHDKMYWYQQDPGMELHLIHYSYGVNSTEKGDLSSESTVSRIRTEHFPLTLESARPSHTSQYLCASSEGYRGRDTEAFFGQGTRLTVV.